This T cell receptor (beta chain) is drawn from a study of blood T cell repertoires in COVID-19. Whole-study context: Specimens from acute and convalescent COVID-19 originated in the United States, Italy and Spain.

Source study methods: Reference gene primer amplification in the assay estimated nucleated cell counts. Repertoires were generated with immunoSEQ multiplex PCR, while TCRdb's copy carries only in-frame clones and drops some. The V and J calls and the clone size are those of that table, but D and trimming were determined from the DNA. The data show 140,000 or so clones, roughly 87% seen once. Trimming cost V 1 base and J 9 bases; bases outside gene matches: 8. This CDR3 region has 16 residues. CDR1 SGHAT and CDR2 FQNNGV come from the germline V gene. The specimen sequenced was peripheral blood. This chain joins TRBV11-2 and TRBJ2-1; TRBD2 matches at 11 bases. This receptor was identified in a man aged 65 to 85 with acute or convalescent COVID-19. CDR3 region: CASSLGSLAGGIEQFF. The CDR3 DNA is TGTGCCAGCAGCTTAGGTTCCCTAGCGGGGGGAATTGAGCAGTTCTTC.